The 21 T cell receptor beta chains given below trace back to one sample, sequenced in a study of lymphopenia after photon versus proton radiotherapy. The table came from immunoSEQ multiplex PCR; TCRdb's copy has only in-frame clones and leaves some out. The sample consists of about 65,000 clones, 87% of them appearing once. Sequencing was performed on peripheral blood, taken from a patient treated with proton-based radiotherapy. The receptors here all came from a man aged 80 or over with esophageal cancer.

The chain combines TRBV4-3 with TRBJ2-5; 9 positions agree with TRBD2. Per germline, CDR1 LGHNA and CDR2 YSLEER. Trimming took 0 bases from V and 3 from J; bases not matched to a gene: 5. This CDR3 region has 16 residues. The CDR3 nucleotides are TGCGCCAGCAGCCAAGATGGGGCGGGAGGGGAAGAGACCCAGTACTTC. This encodes CASSQDGAGGEETQYF.

The rearrangement joins TRBV7-2 to TRBJ2-1, with D perhaps TRBD1 (6 bases). Trimming took 1 base from V and 4 from J, leaving 11 bases between them. This CDR3 has 15 amino acids. The V gene's germline CDR1 is SGHTA and CDR2 FQGNSA. The CDR3 region is CASSLVGTNYNEQFF. Written as DNA, the CDR3 is TGTGCCAGCAGCTTAGTTGGGACAAATTACAATGAGCAGTTCTTC.

This clone was observed once. The gene calls are TRBV6-5 and TRBJ2-2, with no clear D. This CDR3 comprises 16 residues. CDR1 and CDR2 from the germline V gene are MNHEY and SVGAGI. V was pared by 0 bases and J by 3 bases, with 11 bases between. The CDR3, as DNA: TGTGCCAGCAGTTACTCGATATCGGGTTACACCGGGGAGCTGTTTTTT. This translates into CASSYSISGYTGELFF.

The CDR3 sequence is CASSFFAGDGYTF. CDR3 nucleotide sequence: TGTGCCAGCAGCTTTTTCGCAGGAGATGGCTACACCTTC. The rearrangement joins TRBV7-9 to TRBJ1-2, with D uncertain. V was clipped by 3 bases and J by 6 bases, with 11 bases between them. This CDR3 is 13 amino acids long. Germline V gene sequence: CDR1 SEHNR, CDR2 FQNEAQ (reference sequence).

The chain has TRBV5-4 and TRBJ2-2, with D possibly being TRBD1 (6 bases). Germline V gene sequence: CDR1 SGHNT, CDR2 YYREEE (reference sequence). V gave up 2 bases and J gave up 0 bases, with 11 bases separating them. The CDR3 is made up of 16 amino acids. As DNA, the CDR3 is TGTGCCAGCAGCTTCGTACAGGGTCCGAACACCGGGGAGCTGTTTTTT. Its protein product is CASSFVQGPNTGELFF.

This rearrangement joins TRBV15 to TRBJ1-2, with no clear D. The CDR3 extends over 16 amino acids. Between the trimmed V and J ends, which lost 0 bases and 0 bases, there was a span of 11 bases. Germline V gives CDR1 LNHNV, CDR2 YYDKDF (reference sequence). The CDR3 bases are TGTGCCACCAGCAGAGATCGCCTTTTAGCTAACTATGGCTACACCTTC. As protein: CATSRDRLLANYGYTF.

The J gene is TRBJ2-7, the V gene TRBV4-2, with 9 positions matching TRBD2. V trimming: 2 bases; J trimming: 2 bases; junction bases outside the gene matches: 7. The CDR3 extends over 16 amino acids. Per the germline V gene, CDR1 is LGHNA and CDR2 is YNFKEQ. CDR3 in amino acids: CASSQSLAGPTYEQYF. The CDR3 DNA sequence: TGTGCCAGCAGCCAATCCCTAGCGGGGCCGACCTACGAGCAGTACTTC.

This chain links TRBV6-1 with TRBJ2-1; 14 nucleotides agree with TRBD2. The CDR3 sequence is 17 residues long. The trim removed 5 bases at V and 2 bases at J, leaving 5 bases unmatched. CDR1 and CDR2 from the germline V gene are MNHNS and SASEGT. CDR3 DNA: TGTGCCAGCAGTCAAGGACTAGCGGGAGGTACCTACAATGAGCAGTTCTTC. Its translation: CASSQGLAGGTYNEQFF.

V is TRBV30 and J is TRBJ1-5; D not certain. This CDR3 has 14 residues. V lost 2 bases and J lost 10, with 18 bases in between. The germline gives CDR1 GTSNPN, CDR2 SVGIG (reference sequence). For the CDR3, the DNA is TGTGCCTGGAGTCAGACAAGCCCGATGTTCCCCCAGCATTTT. It translates to CAWSQTSPMFPQHF.

The V gene is TRBV11-2, the J gene TRBJ2-5, with 7 bases lining up with TRBD1. CDR3 size: 13 residues. J lost 9 bases, V lost 0 bases, and 4 bases had no gene match. The V gene's germline CDR1 is SGHAT and CDR2 FQNNGV. The CDR3 bases are TGTGCCAGCAGCTTAGATGGGCAGGGGGCCCAGTACTTC. Residues: CASSLDGQGAQYF.

V and J are TRBV9 and TRBJ2-2, with 7 bases identical to TRBD1. Germline CDR1 reads SGDLS; CDR2 reads YYNGEE. Unmatched junction bases numbered 16, after V lost 5 bases and J lost 9 bases. CDR3 length equals 16 residues. The CDR3 DNA follows: TGTGCCAGCAGTCAGACAGGGTGGGAGCGCGGCTGGGAGCTGTTTTTT. This sequence encodes CASSQTGWERGWELFF.

The rearrangement joins TRBV7-9 to TRBJ2-1; 12 bases align to TRBD2. Per germline, CDR1 SEHNR and CDR2 FQNEAQ (reference sequence). The CDR3 runs to 15 residues. J lost 4 bases, V lost 5 bases, and 3 bases had no gene match. The CDR3 bases are TGTGCCAGCAGCGGGGGGACTAGCGGGTACAATGAGCAGTTCTTC. This gives the protein CASSGGTSGYNEQFF.

The chain has TRBV7-8 and TRBJ1-2; weak D call: TRBD1 (5 bases). The CDR3 loop spans 13 amino acids. The germline CDR1 and CDR2 sequences are SGHVS and FQNEAQ. V was clipped by 3 bases and J by 5 bases, with 10 bases between them. The CDR3 protein is CASSFGTEYGYTF. CDR3 bases: TGTGCCAGCAGCTTTGGGACGGAGTATGGCTACACCTTC.

This clone was recorded only once. The rearrangement joins TRBV19 to TRBJ1-2; no definite D call. Germline-derived CDR1 and CDR2 are LNHDA and SQIVND (reference sequence). CDR3 length equals 13 residues. Trimming left V 3 bases short and J 4 bases short, with 9 bases between. CDR3 sequence (DNA): TGTGCCAGTAGTATCCTGGACGGCTATGGCTACACCTTC. Amino acids: CASSILDGYGYTF.

For this clone: One junction end does not reproduce the germline sequence, and a read error may be involved. The chain links TRBV29-1 to TRBJ2-7; TRBD1 aligns across 7 bases. Germline CDR1 and CDR2: SQVTM and ANQGSEA. This CDR3 is 12 amino acids long. CDR3 DNA: TGCAGCGTGGAAGGGACAGCTTACGAGCAGTACTTC. It specifies CSVEGTAYEQYF.

This rearrangement joins TRBV29-1 to TRBJ1-2; D unclear. Trimming pared 7 bases from V and 8 bases from J, leaving 17 bases between. Germline V gene sequence: CDR1 SQVTM, CDR2 ANQGSEA. The length of the CDR3 is 12 residues. The CDR3 protein is CSGQDSLSGYTF. The DNA of the CDR3 is TGCAGCGGCCAGGATTCCTTAAGCGGCTACACCTTC.

The chain links TRBV27 to TRBJ1-6; D might be TRBD1 (6 bases). Deletions cut 5 bases from V and 10 bases from J, with 18 bases between. The CDR3 contains 15 residues. CDR1 is MNHEY and CDR2 is SMNVEV in the germline V gene (reference sequence). The CDR3 loop is CASSTAGVRWSPLHF. CDR3 nucleotide sequence: TGTGCCAGCAGTACCGCAGGGGTTAGGTGGTCACCCCTCCACTTT.

The chain uses TRBV11-2 and TRBJ1-2; no reliable D call. CDR3 length: 13 amino acids. CDR1 is SGHAT and CDR2 is FQNNGV in the germline V gene. V lost 5 bases and J 3 bases, leaving 10 bases between the germline ends. The CDR3 here is CASSLQIDYGYTF. The CDR3 region has the DNA TGTGCCAGCAGCCTCCAGATCGACTATGGCTACACCTTC. The complete variable domain, with remaining parts taken from reference TRBV11-2 and TRBJ1-2, reads EAGVAQSPRYKIIEKRQSVAFWCNPISGHATLYWYQQILGQGPKLLIQFQNNGVVDDSQLPKDRFSAERLKGVDSTLKIQPAKLEDSAVYLCASSLQIDYGYTFGSGTRLTVV.

This clone was observed a handful of times. The genes are TRBV28 and TRBJ2-1, with TRBD2 as a possible D gene (7 bases). This CDR3 is built from 14 residues. Between the trimmed V and J ends, which lost 1 base and 9 bases, there was a span of 13 bases. Looked up from germline, CDR1 is MDHEN and CDR2 is SYDVKM. CDR3 nucleotides: TGTGCCAGCAGTTTATTGCCAGGGGAGGGTGAGCAGTTCTTC. Amino acid sequence: CASSLLPGEGEQFF.

V and J are TRBV4-3 and TRBJ1-2, with a weak D call TRBD1 (5 bases). From germline, CDR1 is LGHNA and CDR2 YSLEER. Trimming stripped 3 bases from V and 3 bases from J, with 14 bases between. The length of the CDR3 is 15 residues. CDR3 residues: CASSQRQRAYYGYTF. The CDR3, as DNA: TGCGCCAGCAGCCAGCGACAGAGGGCCTACTATGGCTACACCTTC.

The chain employs TRBV7-9 and TRBJ1-2; 7 bases fit TRBD1. The trim removed 5 bases at V and 2 bases at J, leaving 5 bases unmatched. The CDR3 extends over 14 amino acids. Germline lookup yields CDR1 SEHNR and CDR2 FQNEAQ (reference sequence). Written as DNA, the CDR3 is TGTGCCAGCAGCCTCGACAGGGACAACTATGGCTACACCTTC. It encodes CASSLDRDNYGYTF. Complete variable domain (other parts from reference TRBV7-9 and TRBJ1-2): DTGVSQNPRHKITKRGQNVTFRCDPISEHNRLYWYRQTLGQGPEFLTYFQNEAQLEKSRLLSDRFSAERPKGSFSTLEIQRTEQGDSAMYLCASSLDRDNYGYTFGSGTRLTVV.